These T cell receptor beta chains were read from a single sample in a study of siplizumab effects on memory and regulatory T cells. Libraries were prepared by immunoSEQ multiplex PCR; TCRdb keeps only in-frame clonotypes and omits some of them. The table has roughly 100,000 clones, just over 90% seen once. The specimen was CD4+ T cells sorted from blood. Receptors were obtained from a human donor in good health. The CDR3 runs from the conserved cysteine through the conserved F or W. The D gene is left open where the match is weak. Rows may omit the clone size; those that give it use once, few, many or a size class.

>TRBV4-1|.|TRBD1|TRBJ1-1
TGCGCCAGCAGCCAAGAAGAGGACAGGGAACTAGCTTTCTTT
CASSQEEDRELAFF
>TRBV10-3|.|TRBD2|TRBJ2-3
TGTGCCATCAGTGAGTCAGGGACTAGCGGGAGGACCACAGATACGCAGTATTTT
CAISESGTSGRTTDTQYF
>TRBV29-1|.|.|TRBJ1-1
TGCAGCGTCCTAACCCTCTACGTCGAAGCTTTCTTT
CSVLTLYVEAFF
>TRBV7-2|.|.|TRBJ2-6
TGTGCCAGCTCCCGTCCCGGGGCCAACGTCCTGACTTTC
CASSRPGANVLTF
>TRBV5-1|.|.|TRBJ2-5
TGCGCCAGCAGCTTGGTTTCCGGGAGCTTCCAGACCCAGTACTTC
CASSLVSGSFQTQYF
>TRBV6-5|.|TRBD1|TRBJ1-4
TGTGCCAGCAGGCCGGACAGGGGAAATGAAAAACTGTTTTTT
CASRPDRGNEKLFF
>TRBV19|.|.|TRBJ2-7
TGTGCCAGCGGACAGCTCGGGGGCTACGAGCAGTACTTC
CASGQLGGYEQYF
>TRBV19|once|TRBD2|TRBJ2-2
TGTGCCAGTAGTATTGCGACGGCGGGAGGGACCGGGGAGCTGTTTTTT
CASSIATAGGTGELFF
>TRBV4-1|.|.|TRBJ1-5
TGCGCCAGCAGCCAGACACTGTTACGTGGTCCCAATCAGCCCCAGCATTTT
CASSQTLLRGPNQPQHF
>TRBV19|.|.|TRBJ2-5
TGTGCCAGTAGTACGGGGGTGAGGGAGACCCAGTACTTC
CASSTGVRETQYF
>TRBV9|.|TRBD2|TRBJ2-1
TGTGCCAGCAGCCCCCGGACTAGCGGTTCCTACAATGAGCAGTTCTTC
CASSPRTSGSYNEQFF
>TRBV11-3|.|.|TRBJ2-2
TGTGCCAGCAGCTTAAATGGGGTCGCCACCGGGGAGCTGTTTTTT
CASSLNGVATGELFF
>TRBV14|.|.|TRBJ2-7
TGTGCCAGCAGTCGCTCTTTTGGCGAGCAGTACTTC
CASSRSFGEQYF
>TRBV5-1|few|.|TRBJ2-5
TGCGCCAGCAGCTTGGGAACTGTGCACGAGACCCAGTACTTC
CASSLGTVHETQYF
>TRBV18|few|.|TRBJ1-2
TGTGCCAGCTCACCAAACGTAGGCTACACCTTC
CASSPNVGYTF
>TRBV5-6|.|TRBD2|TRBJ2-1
TGTGCCAGCACCGCCGGGATAGCGGGAGGACTACCTTACAATGAGCAGTTCTTC
CASTAGIAGGLPYNEQFF
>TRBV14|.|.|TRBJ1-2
TGTGCCAGCAGCCAAACAGCTTACTATGGCTACACCTTC
CASSQTAYYGYTF
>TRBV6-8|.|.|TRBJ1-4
TGTGCCAGCAACATTTGTATCCCCCAAGACCTCCCCATAGGGGAAAAACTGTTTTTT
CASNICIPQDLPIGEKLFF
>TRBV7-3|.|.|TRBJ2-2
TGTGCCAGCAGCTCACAGGGCCGGGAGCTGTTTTTT
CASSSQGRELFF
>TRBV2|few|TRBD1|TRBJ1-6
TGTGCCAGCACTGCGACAGGGGGTAATTCACCCCTCCACTTT
CASTATGGNSPLHF
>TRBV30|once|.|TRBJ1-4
TGTGCCTGGGGCTCGGGGGTTGGAAAACTGTTTTTT
CAWGSGVGKLFF
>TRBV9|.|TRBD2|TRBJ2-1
TGTGCCAGCAGCGGATCGGCGGGGGGCTACAATGAGCAGTTCTTC
CASSGSAGGYNEQFF
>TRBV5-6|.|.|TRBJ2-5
TGTGCCAGCAGCTTTGGGGGGGAGACCCAGTACTTC
CASSFGGETQYF
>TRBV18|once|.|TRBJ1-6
TGTGCCAGCTCGCCGGGGGATTCCGGGTTACCCCTCCACTTT
CASSPGDSGLPLHF
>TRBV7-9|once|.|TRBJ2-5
TGTGCCAGCAGCTTAGCGCAGTACCAAGAGACCCAGTACTTC
CASSLAQYQETQYF
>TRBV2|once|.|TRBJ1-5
TGTGCCAGCAAGCGGACTAGTAAAGAGCCCCAGCATTTT
CASKRTSKEPQHF
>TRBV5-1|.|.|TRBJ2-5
TGCGCCAGCAGCCGGACCAGCGGGACCCAGTACTTC
CASSRTSGTQYF
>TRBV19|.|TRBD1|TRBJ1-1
TGTGCCAGTAGTCCCCAGGGGGCGCCTGGCACTGAAGCTTTCTTT
CASSPQGAPGTEAFF
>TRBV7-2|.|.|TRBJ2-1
TGTGCCAGCAGCTCTTACCCAGGTAATTGGGACAATGAGCAGTTCTTC
CASSSYPGNWDNEQFF
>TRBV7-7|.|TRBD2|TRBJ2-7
TGTGCTAGCAGTCCGGGACTAACCTTGGGAGAGCAGTACTTC
CASSPGLTLGEQYF
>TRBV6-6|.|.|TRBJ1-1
TGTGCCAGCAGTTACTCAGGGGGGGTGAACACTGAAGCTTTCTTT
CASSYSGGVNTEAFF
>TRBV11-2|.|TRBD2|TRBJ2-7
TGTGCCAGCAGCTTAATTGCGGGAGAGTTTCCCCCCTACGAGCAGTACTTC
CASSLIAGEFPPYEQYF
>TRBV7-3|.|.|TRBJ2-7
TGTGCCAGCAGCTTAGGTGGACCCTCGAGTTACGAGCAGTACTTC
CASSLGGPSSYEQYF
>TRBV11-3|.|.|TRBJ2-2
TGTGCCAGCAGCTTTTCAGTGAACGGGGAGCTGTTTTTT
CASSFSVNGELFF
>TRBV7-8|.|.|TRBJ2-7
TGTGCCAGCAGCTTATCCCAGGGCGGCGAGCAGTACTTC
CASSLSQGGEQYF
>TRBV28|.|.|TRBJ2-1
TGTGCCAGCAGCACCTACGGGGTGGATAAAGGGGAGCAGTTCTTC
CASSTYGVDKGEQFF
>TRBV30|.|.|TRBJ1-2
TGTGCCTCCGCACGAAATGGCTACACCTTC
CASARNGYTF
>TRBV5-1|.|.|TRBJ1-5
TGTGCCAGCAGCCCGGACAGCCTCAATCAGCCCCAGCATTTT
CASSPDSLNQPQHF
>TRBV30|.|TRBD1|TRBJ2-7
TGTGCCTGGACCCCTCGGGACAGGGGACACGAGCAGTACTTC
CAWTPRDRGHEQYF
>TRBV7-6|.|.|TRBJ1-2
TGTGCCAGCAGCTTAGCCTCGGGACTGGGAATGGGCTATGGCTACACCTTC
CASSLASGLGMGYGYTF
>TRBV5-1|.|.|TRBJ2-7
TGCGCCAGCAGCTTTGATAGGACCTACGAGCAGTACTTC
CASSFDRTYEQYF
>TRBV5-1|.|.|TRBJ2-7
TGCGCCAGCAGCTTGACTCGGGGGGCACTACCCTCCTACGAGCAGTACTTC
CASSLTRGALPSYEQYF
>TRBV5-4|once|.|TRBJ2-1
TGTGCCAGCAGCTCGCGGAGTACCCACAATGAGCAGTTCTTC
CASSSRSTHNEQFF
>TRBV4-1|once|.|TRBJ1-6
TGCGCCAGCAGCCAGGAGATAGCCGGGAATTCACCCCTCCACTTT
CASSQEIAGNSPLHF
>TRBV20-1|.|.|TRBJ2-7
TGCAGTGTAGGTCAGTCCTACGAGCAGTACTTC
CSVGQSYEQYF
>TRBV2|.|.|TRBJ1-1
TGTGCCAGCAGGGACAGTATGAACACTGAAGCTTTCTTT
CASRDSMNTEAFF